This is a list of T cell receptor beta chains from one sample in a study of T cell responses to AZD1222 COVID-19 vaccine. TCRdb's table, derived via immunoSEQ multiplex PCR, lists solely in-frame clones and lacks some. This table has about 170,000 clones, approximately 92% appearing once. The sequenced sample was peripheral blood, obtained on day 0 of AZD1222 vaccination. The receptors stem from an adult in good health. Each CDR3 is given without its conserved first and last residue. Part of the rows lack a size; the others show once, few, many or a class for expanded clones.

size,J,V,CDR3
.,TRBJ1-4,TRBV30,AWSVGTGRKLF
.,TRBJ1-5,TRBV6-5,ASSRTVTNQPQH
.,TRBJ2-2,TRBV15,ATSRDTSGELF
.,TRBJ2-3,TRBV11-2,ASSLGGATDTQY
.,TRBJ2-2,TRBV20-1,SASRSGDTGELF
once,TRBJ2-3,TRBV9,ASSVGVIGSTDTQY
.,TRBJ2-4,TRBV2,ASRGQGADIQY
.,TRBJ1-6,TRBV5-1,ASSSDSSSPLH
.,TRBJ2-5,TRBV27,ASSLWGDQETQY
few,TRBJ2-5,TRBV19,ASTRTSGGLRETQY
.,TRBJ2-7,TRBV9,ASSVGQSSYEQY
.,TRBJ2-4,TRBV28,ASRWGLEKNIQY
.,TRBJ2-5,TRBV24-1,ATSDGQEETQY
.,TRBJ2-2,TRBV19,ASKKGMDGELF
.,TRBJ1-4,TRBV14,ASSLRDGRNEKLF
once,TRBJ2-5,TRBV11-2,ASTWRGTGLKQETQY
.,TRBJ1-1,TRBV27,ASSSPDRGGTEAF
.,TRBJ1-5,TRBV7-9,ASSLGGQGNQPQH
.,TRBJ1-2,TRBV10-3,AIRGQGIGYT
.,TRBJ1-3,TRBV6-5,ASSTTGVGNTIY
.,TRBJ1-2,TRBV2,ASTAAGATSNYGYT
few,TRBJ2-1,TRBV6-5,ASRLDGNNEQF
.,TRBJ2-2,TRBV10-3,AIMVGWGRANTGELF
few,TRBJ1-3,TRBV7-2,ASSLVVGAGNTIY
.,TRBJ2-7,TRBV4-3,ASSQVTGRFDEQY
.,TRBJ2-3,TRBV9,ASSLRPGPDTQY
.,TRBJ1-1,TRBV29-1,SVAGWNTEAF
.,TRBJ1-5,TRBV6-5,ASSYARANQPQH
once,TRBJ1-1,TRBV7-2,ASSLGSLEAF
.,TRBJ1-6,TRBV4-1,ASSQADRDRPPLH
.,TRBJ2-7,TRBV7-2,ASSPPRLAGVYEQY
.,TRBJ2-7,TRBV2,ASSPGPNYEQY
.,TRBJ2-7,TRBV28,ASRLGSYEQY
.,TRBJ2-1,TRBV29-1,SVGDRSNEQF
.,TRBJ2-7,TRBV4-3,ASSQDRNKYEQY
.,TRBJ2-2,TRBV7-9,ASSPDRNTGELF
.,TRBJ2-2,TRBV18,ASSPTVITYTGELF
once,TRBJ2-7,TRBV5-1,ASSLTSGAYYEQY